Following are 13 T cell receptor beta chains from one sample sequenced in a study of T cells in Graves' hyperthyroidism and ophthalmopathy. From RNA transcripts, TCR beta CDR3 regions were amplified. Initially, a first-round RT-PCR of the TCR CDR3 employed the HTBI primer set. TCRdb fed the multiplex PCR reads into MiXCR, producing one record per CDR3 protein. The sample yields 300,000 to 350,000 distinct CDR3 sequences, approximately 13% seen once. The material sequenced was blood. The receptors derive from a woman aged 25 to 45 with Graves' hyperthyroidism.

In its sample, this clonotype was seen a few times. This rearrangement joins TRBV5-1 to TRBJ2-6, with D tentatively TRBD2 (5 bases). CDR1 SGHRS and CDR2 YFSETQ come from the germline V gene. The V gene lost 0 bases and the J gene lost 0 bases, with 10 bases spanning the gap. CDR3 length: 17 amino acids. The DNA for the CDR3 is TGCGCCAGCAGCTTGGAGGTCGGGATCTCTGGGGCCAACGTCCTGACTTTC. Amino acid sequence: CASSLEVGISGANVLTF.

The V call is TRBV5-4, the J call TRBJ2-3; no definite D call. Germline-derived CDR1 and CDR2 are SGHNT and YYREEE (reference sequence). Trimming removed 6 bases at V and 6 bases at J, with 23 bases between. The CDR3 runs to 16 residues. CDR3 residues: CASTPGGNTLLDTQYF. CDR3 bases: TGTGCCAGCACCCCGGGTGGGAATACCCTTTTGGATACGCAGTATTTT.

In this sample, this clonotype turned up many times. V is TRBV20-1 and J is TRBJ2-7; D is possibly TRBD1 or TRBD2 (5 bases each). In germline, CDR1 is DFQATT, CDR2 SNEGSKA (reference sequence). The CDR3 runs 14 residues. V shed 3 bases and J shed 5 bases, with 17 bases lying between them. The DNA for the CDR3 is TGCAGTGCTAGGCCCCGGACTGGGGACCACGAGCAGTACTTC. Translating gives CSARPRTGDHEQYF.

This clonotype was picked up a small number of times. The gene calls are TRBV5-1 and TRBJ2-7; 7 bases are shared with TRBD1. This CDR3 is 15 amino acids long. CDR1 is SGHRS, CDR2 YFSETQ, per germline. The J segment lost 2 bases and the V segment lost 0 bases, leaving 5 bases of the junction unmatched. CDR3 DNA sequence: TGCGCCAGCAGCTTGGGTGGGACAGATCCCTACGAGCAGTACTTC. This translates into CASSLGGTDPYEQYF.

The V gene is TRBV6-2 or TRBV6-3, the J gene TRBJ2-2; 7 bases map to TRBD1. Trimming took 5 bases from V and 2 from J; bases not matched to a gene: 8. The germline V gene has CDR1 MNHEY and CDR2 SVGEGT. This CDR3 is 16 amino acids long. The CDR3 nucleotides read TGTGCCAGCAGTCTACCGGGACAGAGTAACACCGGGGAGCTGTTTTTT. Residues: CASSLPGQSNTGELFF.

This rearrangement joins TRBV29-1 to TRBJ2-1; perhaps D is TRBD1 or TRBD2 (5 bases each). In germline, CDR1 is SQVTM, CDR2 ANQGSEA. V dropped 7 bases and J dropped 2 bases, with 15 bases sitting between them. CDR3 length: 14 residues. The CDR3 loop is CSAVGGEAYNEQFF. The CDR3 coding sequence is TGCAGCGCTGTTGGGGGAGAAGCCTACAATGAGCAGTTCTTC.

Only a few counts were recorded for this clonotype. The chain links TRBV5-1 to TRBJ2-3, with 7 bases aligning to TRBD1. The CDR3 covers 14 residues. J gave up 6 bases and V 5 bases, and 9 bases lay outside the gene matches. The germline V gene encodes CDR1 SGHRS and CDR2 YFSETQ. CDR3 nucleotide sequence: TGCGCCAGCAGTAGACAGGGCCAAGGGGATACGCAGTATTTT. Protein: CASSRQGQGDTQYF.

The gene calls are TRBV7-2 and TRBJ2-6, with D tentatively TRBD1 (6 bases). The CDR3 has 17 amino acids. Germline V gene lookup returns CDR1 SGHTA and CDR2 FQGNSA. V shed 5 bases and J shed 4 bases, with 18 bases lying between them. CDR3: CASSVDRPLAGANVLTF. CDR3 nucleotides: TGTGCCAGCAGCGTAGACAGGCCCCTAGCCGGGGCCAACGTCCTGACTTTC.

There are a few counts of this clonotype. This rearrangement joins TRBV5-6 to TRBJ2-3, with 7 bases aligning to TRBD2. The CDR3 length is 14 residues. The ends lost 0 bases at V and 4 bases at J; junction bases unmatched: 2. Germline values: CDR1 SGHDT, CDR2 YYEEEE. CDR3 DNA: TGTGCCAGCAGCTTGGATACTAGCGCAGATACGCAGTATTTT. As protein: CASSLDTSADTQYF.

The sample holds many counts of this clonotype. This chain links TRBV11-2 with TRBJ2-7; D perhaps matches TRBD2 (6 bases). Germline V gene lookup returns CDR1 SGHAT and CDR2 FQNNGV. The ends were cut back, 4 bases at V and 2 bases at J, with 18 bases in the middle. CDR3 length: 16 amino acids. CDR3 protein: CASSSLSGRGAYEQYF. CDR3 bases: TGTGCCAGCAGCTCCCTATCCGGGCGGGGAGCCTACGAGCAGTACTTC.

This clonotype has ten or more counts. The rearrangement links TRBV11-2 to TRBJ2-1; D gene unclear. V gave up 4 bases and J gave up 11 bases, with 9 bases separating them. This CDR3 has 11 amino acids. Germline V gene lookup returns CDR1 SGHAT and CDR2 FQNNGV. Written as DNA, the CDR3 is TGTGCCAGCAGCTCCGGACCCCAGCAGTTCTTC. Encoded protein: CASSSGPQQFF. Variable domain in full (rest from reference TRBV11-2 and TRBJ2-1): EAGVAQSPRYKIIEKRQSVAFWCNPISGHATLYWYQQILGQGPKLLIQFQNNGVVDDSQLPKDRFSAERLKGVDSTLKIQPAKLEDSAVYLCASSSGPQQFFGPGTRLTVL.

This clonotype was recorded many times. The V and J genes are TRBV24-1 and TRBJ2-1; 8 bases line up with TRBD1. Germline loops: CDR1 KGHDR, CDR2 SFDVKD. J lost 8 bases, V lost 3 bases, and 8 bases had no gene match. The CDR3 length is 15 residues. The CDR3 region is CATSDTRTGIDEQFF. For the CDR3, the DNA is TGTGCCACCAGTGATACCCGGACAGGGATCGATGAGCAGTTCTTC.

The chain links TRBV5-5 to TRBJ1-2, with D possibly matching TRBD1 (5 bases). Trimming cost V 4 bases and J 2 bases, with 24 bases left between them. Germline CDR1 is SGHKS and CDR2 is YYEKEE (reference sequence). The CDR3 sequence is 18 residues long. The CDR3 DNA reads TGTGCCAGCAGCGCCCTTACGGCGTGGGGGGATCCCAACTATGGCTACACCTTC. Its protein is CASSALTAWGDPNYGYTF.